The clone carrying this T cell receptor (beta chain) was found many times. Antigen specificity is unknown. A single record per CDR3 protein comes from TCRdb applying MiXCR to the reads. The sample lists about 450,000 distinct CDR3 sequences, under 40% seen once, with approximately 15% in the top ten. This entry belongs to a study of T cell repertoires in cytomegalovirus infection. As for the study in general: Signatures in public TCR beta sequences pointed to both CMV infection and matching HLA type. Overall study results and limits: CMV-specific TCR beta clonotypes restricted by HLA-C were the ones dominating the ex vivo response.

The trim removed 1 base at V and 0 bases at J, leaving 4 bases unmatched. CDR3 length: 17 residues. Germline CDR1 SGHVS, CDR2 FQNEAQ. Sequencing input: PBMCs. The sequence was collected from a human donor in good health (CMV status not recorded). Some clones in this sample may be carry-over from other donors' samples. The chain is built from TRBV7-8 and TRBJ2-4, with 9 bases identical to TRBD1. The DNA for the CDR3 is TGTGCCAGCAGCTTAGGACAGGGGGGAATAGCCAAAAACATTCAGTACTTC. This sequence encodes CASSLGQGGIAKNIQYF.